These 26 T cell receptor beta chains were sequenced from one sample in a study of blood T cells in healthy people across ages. Sample-barcoded 5' priming and a J-beta primer mix drove a second PCR of roughly 6 to 12 cycles. One entry per CDR3 protein, called by TCRdb with MiXCR from the 5' RACE reads. The repertoire has roughly 800,000 distinct CDR3 sequences, 58% of them found once; the top ten carry about 20%. The sample consisted of blood. Receptor source: a man younger than 40 in good health.

This sequence joins TRBV29-1 and TRBJ2-1, with 8 bases that match TRBD2. Germline V gives CDR1 SQVTM, CDR2 ANQGSEA. This CDR3 comprises 14 residues. This CDR3 is CGAQLLAVYNEQFF. The CDR3 nucleotides read TGCGGCGCACAGTTACTAGCGGTGTACAATGAGCAGTTCTTC.

J is TRBJ2-7 and V is TRBV6-2 or TRBV6-3; the D call may be TRBD1 or TRBD2 (6 bases each). The DNA end is more similar to TRBJ2-5, so the J call may be wrong. The CDR3 runs 14 residues. Germline V CDR1 and CDR2: MNHEY, SVGEGT. CDR3 sequence reads: CASSYEGGLETQYF. The DNA for the CDR3 is TGTGCCAGCAGTTACGAGGGGGGCCTTGAGACCCAGTACTTC.

The rearrangement links TRBV20-1 to TRBJ2-2; possible D gene TRBD1, 6 bases. Per germline, CDR1 DFQATT and CDR2 SNEGSKA (reference sequence). Trimming removed 5 bases from V and 6 bases from J, with 13 bases in between. The CDR3 consists of 13 residues. The CDR3 sequence is CSAGLTGPGELFF. Here the CDR3 DNA reads TGCAGTGCTGGCCTGACAGGCCCCGGGGAGCTGTTTTTT.

The chain couples TRBV2 to TRBJ2-1; 13 bases are shared with TRBD2. TRBJ2-7 matches the DNA end more closely, so the J call is doubtful. This CDR3 spans 16 amino acids. Looked up from germline, CDR1 is SNHLY and CDR2 is FYNNEI. The CDR3: CASRERGLAGLNEQYF. CDR3 coding DNA: TGTGCCAGCAGGGAAAGGGGACTAGCGGGGTTGAATGAGCAGTACTTC.

In this sample, this clonotype turned up a few times. The CDR3 bases are TGTGCCAGCAGCCCTCTAGCGGGGGGGCGGGATACGCAGTATTTT. Translation: CASSPLAGGRDTQYF. J is TRBJ2-3 and V is TRBV7-2; 12 bases are shared with TRBD2. Unmatched junction bases numbered 6, after V lost 5 bases and J lost 6 bases. Germline loops: CDR1 SGHTA, CDR2 FQGNSA. There are 15 residues in the CDR3.

The chain couples TRBV29-1 to TRBJ2-1; D is perhaps TRBD1 or TRBD2 (5 bases each). Germline CDR1 and CDR2: SQVTM and ANQGSEA. CDR3 length equals 12 residues. V shed 4 bases and J shed 9 bases, with 13 bases lying between them. Here the CDR3 reads CSVAHQRGEQFF. In DNA form, the CDR3 reads TGCAGCGTTGCCCACCAGAGGGGTGAGCAGTTCTTC.

V and J are TRBV7-2 and TRBJ2-1, with a possible D match to TRBD2 (6 bases). This CDR3 is 16 amino acids long. CDR1 is SGHTA and CDR2 is FQGNSA in the germline V gene. Trimming left V 1 base short and J 10 bases short, with 20 bases between. The CDR3 reads CASSLEAEPGGKEQFF. CDR3 nucleotides: TGTGCCAGCAGCTTAGAGGCGGAGCCTGGAGGGAAGGAGCAGTTCTTC.

A few counts support this clonotype. The J gene is TRBJ2-1, the V gene TRBV7-2, with D perhaps TRBD1 or TRBD2 (5 bases each). Per germline, CDR1 SGHTA and CDR2 FQGNSA. The CDR3 loop spans 15 amino acids. V lost 1 base to trimming and J lost 4 bases, with 11 bases between them. The CDR3, as DNA: TGTGCCAGCAGCTTAGGAACGGGACGGTACAATGAGCAGTTCTTC. This encodes CASSLGTGRYNEQFF.

The chain carries TRBV6-2 or TRBV6-3 and TRBJ2-7, with 13 positions matching TRBD2. Gene TRBJ2-4 matches the end of the DNA better, so the J call may be wrong. The CDR3 extends over 18 amino acids. Germline V lookup: CDR1 MNHEY, CDR2 SVGEGT. In nucleotides, the CDR3 is TGTGCCAGCAGTTACCCCTTCGGGACTAGCGGGATCCCAAACATTCAGTACTTC. Protein sequence: CASSYPFGTSGIPNIQYF.

This clonotype turned up a few times. This chain joins TRBV28 and TRBJ2-7; D may be TRBD1 (6 bases). Germline V gene sequence: CDR1 MDHEN, CDR2 SYDVKM. The V end lost 5 bases, the J end lost 3 bases, and 17 bases lay between the germline ends. The CDR3 extends over 15 amino acids. In DNA, the CDR3 is TGTGCCAGCAGTAACAGGGACGAGACTTTCTACGAGCAGTACTTC. This codes for CASSNRDETFYEQYF. The variable domain in full, completed from reference TRBV28 and TRBJ2-7, reads DVKVTQSSRYLVKRTGEKVFLECVQDMDHENMFWYRQDPGLGLRLIYFSYDVKMKEKGDIPEGYSVSREKKERFSLILESASTNQTSMYLCASSNRDETFYEQYFGPGTRLTVT.

In this sample, this clonotype turned up many times. The rearrangement uses TRBV30 and TRBJ1-2; weak D call: TRBD1 (6 bases). CDR3 length: 14 amino acids. In germline, CDR1 is GTSNPN, CDR2 SVGIG (reference sequence). The germline V and J ends were trimmed by 4 bases and 4 bases, with 16 bases remaining between them. The CDR3 DNA follows: TGTGCCTGGAAGGAATGGGGGCGCGGCTATGGCTACACCTTC. Encoded protein: CAWKEWGRGYGYTF. The entire variable domain, with the rest obtained from reference TRBV30 and TRBJ1-2, is as follows: SQTIHQWPATLVQPVGSPLSLECTVEGTSNPNLYWYRQAAGRGLQLLFYSVGIGQISSEVPQNLSASRPQDRQFILSSKKLLLSDSGFYLCAWKEWGRGYGYTFGSGTRLTVV.

This clonotype was picked up one time. The chain recombines TRBV10-3 with TRBJ2-1; D call uncertain. Trimming pared 6 bases from V and 5 bases from J, leaving 20 bases between. The CDR3 totals 16 residues. Per germline, CDR1 ENHRY and CDR2 SYGVKD. The CDR3 DNA reads as TGTGCCATCAGCGACCCTTTAGGCAAACCCGACAATGAGCAGTTCTTC. This codes for CAISDPLGKPDNEQFF.

The J gene is TRBJ1-1, the V gene TRBV12-5; D call uncertain. The CDR3 sequence is 13 residues long. Per the germline V gene, CDR1 is LGHNT and CDR2 is FRNRAP. V shed 1 base and J shed 10 bases, with 13 bases lying between them. The CDR3 loop reads CASGLDSKNRAFF. The CDR3 nucleotides read TGTGCTAGTGGTTTGGACAGTAAGAATAGAGCTTTCTTT.

The V and J genes are TRBV20-1 and TRBJ2-7; 7 nucleotides align to TRBD1. CDR3 length equals 16 residues. V dropped 3 bases and J dropped 2; count of bases not matched to a gene: 13. Germline CDR1 and CDR2: DFQATT and SNEGSKA (reference sequence). For the CDR3, the DNA is TGCAGTGCTAGGGCCCAAGTGGGGCAGGGGGCCTACGAGCAGTACTTC. Translation: CSARAQVGQGAYEQYF.

The chain employs TRBV15 and TRBJ2-3, with TRBD1 matching 9 bases. V trimming: 4 bases; J trimming: 5 bases; junction bases outside the gene matches: 1. CDR1 LNHNV and CDR2 YYDKDF come from the germline V gene (reference sequence). The CDR3 is made up of 13 amino acids. CDR3: CATSTDRGDTQYF. CDR3 coding DNA: TGTGCCACCAGCACGGACAGGGGAGATACGCAGTATTTT.

The CDR3 is CASSHSGTYNEQFF. Written as DNA, the CDR3 is TGTGCCAGCAGCCACTCAGGGACCTACAATGAGCAGTTCTTC. This chain uses TRBV11-2 with TRBJ2-1; TRBD1 might be the D (5 bases). Trimming cost V 5 bases and J 2 bases, with 10 bases left between them. The CDR3 loop spans 14 amino acids. Germline V gene data show CDR1 as SGHAT and CDR2 as FQNNGV.

In nucleotides, the CDR3 is TGTGCCAGCACCCAAGGAACTAGCGGTTCCTACAATGAGCAGTTCTTC. Its protein product is CASTQGTSGSYNEQFF. The rearrangement joins TRBV27 to TRBJ2-1, with 8 bases matching TRBD2. CDR1 and CDR2 (germline): MNHEY, SMNVEV (reference sequence). Losses at the gene ends were 7 bases for V and 1 base for J; bases not matched to a gene: 9. This CDR3 has 16 amino acids.

This clonotype was observed once. This chain connects TRBV5-6 to TRBJ1-4; no firm D call. V shed 3 bases and J shed 5 bases, with 20 bases lying between them. CDR1 and CDR2 from the germline V gene are SGHDT and YYEEEE. The CDR3 extends over 17 amino acids. This CDR3 reads CASSSYPWRETNEKLFF. The DNA for the CDR3 is TGTGCCAGCAGCTCGTACCCCTGGAGAGAGACGAATGAAAAACTGTTTTTT. Full variable domain (rest looked up from reference TRBV5-6 and TRBJ1-4): DAGVTQSPTHLIKTRGQQVTLRCSPKSGHDTVSWYQQALGQGPQFIFQYYEEEERQRGNFPDRFSGHQFPNYSSELNVNALLLGDSALYLCASSSYPWRETNEKLFFGSGTQLSVL.

The chain uses TRBV19 and TRBJ2-2, with 8 bases matching TRBD2. The CDR3 has 16 residues. The germline V gene has CDR1 LNHDA and CDR2 SQIVND (reference sequence). J gave up 4 bases and V 6 bases, and 10 bases lay outside the gene matches. CDR3 DNA: TGTGCCAGTAGGGAGCGGGGGAGGCGAGTCACCGGGGAGCTGTTTTTT. It specifies CASRERGRRVTGELFF.

The rearrangement links TRBV14 to TRBJ2-5, with D hard to call. Trimming removed 5 bases from V and 1 base from J, with 11 bases in between. This CDR3 contains 14 residues. Germline V gives CDR1 SGHDN, CDR2 FVKESK. The CDR3 spells CASSEAAFQETQYF. The CDR3 DNA follows: TGTGCCAGCAGCGAGGCGGCCTTCCAAGAGACCCAGTACTTC.

This sequence joins TRBV10-3 and TRBJ1-1; D ambiguous. Deletions cut 11 bases from V and 3 bases from J, with 16 bases between. The CDR3 spans 13 residues. Looked up from germline, CDR1 is ENHRY and CDR2 is SYGVKD. As DNA, the CDR3 is TGTGCCTCCAAGTGGCCCGGGGACACTGAAGCTTTCTTT. It is translated as CASKWPGDTEAFF.

The V and J genes are TRBV20-1 and TRBJ2-7; D possibly corresponds to TRBD2 (5 bases). The germline V and J ends were trimmed by 6 bases and 2 bases, with 17 bases remaining between them. CDR3 size: 14 residues. Germline CDR1 reads DFQATT; CDR2 reads SNEGSKA (reference sequence). The CDR3 spells CSAEEGAGTYEQYF. The CDR3 DNA reads TGCAGTGCGGAAGAGGGAGCAGGAACCTACGAGCAGTACTTC.

The chain uses TRBV20-1 and TRBJ2-7, with 7 bases fitting TRBD2. Germline CDR1 is DFQATT and CDR2 is SNEGSKA (reference sequence). With 5 bases clipped from V and 3 bases from J, the junction kept 7 bases outside the gene matches. The length of the CDR3 is 13 residues. In DNA, the CDR3 is TGCAGTGCTCCTTTCGGGGGGAACTACGAGCAGTACTTC. It yields the protein CSAPFGGNYEQYF.

V gene TRBV3-1 combines with J gene TRBJ2-1; 11 bases align to TRBD2. The CDR3 runs 16 residues. The V and J ends lost 2 bases and 1 base, in that order; junction bases with no gene match: 1. The germline CDR1 and CDR2 sequences are LGHDT and YNNKEL (reference sequence). CDR3 residues: CASSQWTSGSYNEQFF. The CDR3, as DNA: TGTGCCAGCAGCCAATGGACTAGCGGGTCCTACAATGAGCAGTTCTTC.

This chain uses TRBV20-1 with TRBJ2-2; 7 bases align to TRBD2. Trimming took 6 bases from V and 2 from J; bases not matched to a gene: 6. This CDR3 has 14 residues. Germline CDR1 and CDR2: DFQATT and SNEGSKA (reference sequence). In DNA, the CDR3 is TGCAGTGCAGCGGGACTGTTTAACACCGGGGAGCTGTTTTTT. It encodes CSAAGLFNTGELFF.

The chain couples TRBV29-1 to TRBJ2-3, with D perhaps being TRBD1 or TRBD2 (5 bases each). V shed 6 bases and J shed 4 bases, with 8 bases lying between them. The CDR3 has 11 amino acids. Germline assignment: CDR1 SQVTM and CDR2 ANQGSEA. CDR3 coding DNA: TGCAGCGTCCTGGGGGCAGATACGCAGTATTTT. Its protein product is CSVLGADTQYF.